This is a list of T cell receptor beta chains from one sample in a study of CXCR3-negative and CXCR3-positive naive CD8 T cells. Following a re-call of the 5' RACE reads, TCRdb has one entry per CDR3 protein and lacks DNA. The sample features about 82,000 distinct CDR3 sequences, with approximately 0.99% in its top ten. Sequenced sample: naive CXCR3- CD8+ T cells from blood. Every receptor here comes from a human donor in good health. Some clones in this sample may be carry-over from other donors' samples. CDR3s include the opening cysteine and the closing phenylalanine or tryptophan. Each record gives: V gene, J gene, CDR3 protein.

TRBV29-1	TRBJ1-5	CSVAGQDNQPQHF
TRBV27	TRBJ2-1	CASRMTGQGYNEQFF
TRBV20-1	TRBJ1-1	CSAEQGPREAFF
TRBV25-1	TRBJ1-1	CASSEQGSTEAFF
TRBV6-6	TRBJ2-7	CASSLDLQYEQYF
TRBV6-4	TRBJ2-1	CASSDRLAGSDEQFF
TRBV4-2	TRBJ2-1	CASSQDRGYNEQFF
TRBV27	TRBJ1-5	CASRDTNQPQHF
TRBV9	TRBJ2-1	CVSSVEDDPYNEQFF
TRBV28	TRBJ2-7	CASIDSPSYEQYF
TRBV29-1	TRBJ2-1	CSGLAGAAYNEQFF
TRBV4-3	TRBJ2-3	CASSRGPGSSGGAYTQYF
TRBV7-3	TRBJ2-2	CASSASLGGNTGELFF
TRBV12-3/TRBV12-4	TRBJ2-7	CASSLVLAGTYEQYF
TRBV29-1	TRBJ1-2	CSGFLPGNYGYTF
TRBV29-1	TRBJ2-1	CSVGGAAYNEQFF